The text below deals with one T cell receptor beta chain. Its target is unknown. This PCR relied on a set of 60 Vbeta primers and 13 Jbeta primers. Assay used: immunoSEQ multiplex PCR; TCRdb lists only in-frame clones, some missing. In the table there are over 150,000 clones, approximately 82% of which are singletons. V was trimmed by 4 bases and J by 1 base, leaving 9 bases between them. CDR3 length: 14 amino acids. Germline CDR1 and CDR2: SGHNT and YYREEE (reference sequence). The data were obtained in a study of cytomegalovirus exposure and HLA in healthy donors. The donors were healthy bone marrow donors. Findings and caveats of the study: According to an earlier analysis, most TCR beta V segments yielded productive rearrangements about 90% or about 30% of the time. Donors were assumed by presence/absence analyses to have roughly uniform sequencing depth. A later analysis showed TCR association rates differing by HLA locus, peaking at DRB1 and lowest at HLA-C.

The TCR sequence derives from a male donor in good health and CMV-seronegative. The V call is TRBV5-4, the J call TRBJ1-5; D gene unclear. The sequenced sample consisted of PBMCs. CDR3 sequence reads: CASSVGGSNQPQHF. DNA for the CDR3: TGTGCCAGCAGCGTCGGCGGAAGCAATCAGCCCCAGCATTTT.